The 17 T cell receptor beta chains below were found in one sample sequenced in a study of blood T cell repertoires in COVID-19. Sequenced by immunoSEQ multiplex PCR; TCRdb stores in-frame clones only, minus some. Of about 220,000 clones in the sample, 70% to 90% were seen once. The sequenced material came from PBMCs or T cells enriched from blood (not recorded which). The source of these receptors is a woman in her thirties or forties with acute COVID-19.

The chain is built from TRBV3-1 (or the pseudogene TRBV3-2) and TRBJ1-1; TRBD1 matches at 10 bases. V dropped 4 bases and J dropped 11; count of bases not matched to a gene: 7. The CDR3 is 13 residues long. CDR1 and CDR2 (germline): LGHDT, YNNKEL (reference sequence). The CDR3 here is CASSPRTGGKAFF. The CDR3 coding sequence is TGTGCCAGCAGCCCACGGACAGGGGGGAAGGCTTTCTTT.

V is TRBV10-3 and J is TRBJ1-5, with D tentatively TRBD1 (5 bases). V lost 3 bases and J lost 3, with 12 bases in between. This CDR3 contains 15 residues. Germline V lookup: CDR1 ENHRY, CDR2 SYGVKD. The CDR3 loop reads CAISDSGNSNQPQHF. CDR3 DNA: TGTGCCATCAGTGACTCAGGGAATTCCAATCAGCCCCAGCATTTT.

This sequence joins TRBV5-4 and TRBJ2-7; no clear D. Trimming left V 1 base short and J 2 bases short, with 13 bases between. The germline V gene encodes CDR1 SGHNT and CDR2 YYREEE (reference sequence). CDR3 length equals 15 residues. The chain's CDR3 is CASSLRNSLPYEQYF. The CDR3 nucleotides are TGTGCCAGCAGCTTGAGGAACAGTTTACCCTACGAGCAGTACTTC.

This clone was seen more than once but under ten times. This chain uses TRBV30 with TRBJ1-5; 8 positions match TRBD1. This CDR3 region has 13 residues. V lost 2 bases to trimming and J lost 6 bases; unmatched junction nucleotides: 3. Per the germline V gene, CDR1 is GTSNPN and CDR2 is SVGIG (reference sequence). CDR3 residues: CAWSRQGRQPQHF. CDR3 in DNA: TGTGCCTGGAGTCGACAGGGGCGTCAGCCCCAGCATTTT.

Written as DNA, the CDR3 is TGCAGCGTTGCAGGGGACACAGCTAACTATGGCTACACCTTC. This sequence encodes CSVAGDTANYGYTF. The V call is TRBV29-1, the J call TRBJ1-2, with D possibly TRBD1 on 6 matching bases. V dropped 4 bases and J dropped 0 bases, with 12 bases sitting between them. Germline CDR1 reads SQVTM; CDR2 reads ANQGSEA. The CDR3 is 14 residues long.

The chain is built from TRBV15 and TRBJ1-1; possible D gene TRBD1, 6 bases. Germline CDR1 LNHNV, CDR2 YYDKDF (reference sequence). This CDR3 contains 17 residues. Between the trimmed V and J ends, which lost 1 base and 4 bases, there was a span of 19 bases. The CDR3 DNA sequence: TGTGCCACCAGCAGAGGGCAGGGGAATTTGGGTAGCACTGAAGCTTTCTTT. Its protein is CATSRGQGNLGSTEAFF.

The chain has TRBV23-1 and TRBJ2-1, with TRBD2 matching 9 bases. TRBV23-1 is sorted into the ORF group, with uncertain function. Germline trimming cut 5 bases from V and 0 bases from J; bases unmatched to any gene: 11. CDR3 size: 18 residues. CDR3 region: CASSGASGDLHSYNEQFF. The DNA of the CDR3 is TGCGCCAGCAGTGGGGCTAGCGGGGACCTGCACTCCTACAATGAGCAGTTCTTC.

The rearrangement uses TRBV2 and TRBJ1-3; D is ambiguous. The CDR3 extends over 13 amino acids. V lost 2 bases and J 0 bases, leaving 2 bases between the germline ends. Germline loops: CDR1 SNHLY, CDR2 FYNNEI. CDR3 in DNA: TGTGCCAGCAGTGAACTCTCTGGAAACACCATATATTTT. Translation: CASSELSGNTIYF.

This chain joins TRBV4-3 and TRBJ2-3, with TRBD1 as a possible D gene (5 bases). The V and J ends lost 0 bases and 8 bases respectively, with 15 bases between them. Germline lookup yields CDR1 LGHNA and CDR2 YSLEER. CDR3 length: 15 amino acids. The CDR3 DNA is TGCGCCAGCAGCCAAGACAGGGCGGTAACCCGTACGCAGTATTTT. Its protein product is CASSQDRAVTRTQYF.

This clone has only a few counts. CDR3 sequence reads: CASSLGQGDGYTF. As DNA, the CDR3 is TGTGCCAGCAGCCTGGGACAGGGAGATGGCTACACCTTC. The J gene is TRBJ1-2, the V gene TRBV9; 9 bases agree with TRBD1. The CDR3 is made up of 13 amino acids. The germline V gene has CDR1 SGDLS and CDR2 YYNGEE. Losses at the gene ends were 4 bases for V and 6 bases for J; bases not matched to a gene: 4.

The chain combines TRBV18 with TRBJ1-2; D may be TRBD1 (6 bases). Germline lookup yields CDR1 KGHSH and CDR2 LQKENI. The CDR3 extends over 13 amino acids. V gave up 4 bases and J gave up 8 bases, with 14 bases separating them. The DNA of the CDR3 is TGTGCCAGCTCACTCCCAGGGGCGGGCGGCTACACCTTC. This encodes CASSLPGAGGYTF.

Notes on this clone: Other DNA sequences within the sample encode an identical CDR3. The rearrangement joins TRBV5-1 to TRBJ1-1; D perhaps matches TRBD1 (6 bases). Germline-derived CDR1 and CDR2 are SGHRS and YFSETQ. The CDR3 is 13 residues long. Trimming removed 4 bases from V and 1 base from J, with 8 bases in between. DNA for the CDR3: TGCGCCAGCAGCAAGGGGGAGAACACTGAAGCTTTCTTT. It encodes CASSKGENTEAFF. Filled out from reference TRBV5-1 and TRBJ1-1, the complete variable domain reads KAGVTQTPRYLIKTRGQQVTLSCSPISGHRSVSWYQQTPGQGLQFLFEYFSETQRNKGNFPGRFSGRQFSNSRSEMNVSTLELGDSALYLCASSKGENTEAFFGQGTRLTVV.

The genes are TRBV5-1 and TRBJ1-3, with 9 positions matching TRBD1. Germline V gives CDR1 SGHRS, CDR2 YFSETQ. The CDR3 totals 17 residues. V trimming: 4 bases; J trimming: 1 base; junction bases outside the gene matches: 9. CDR3 sequence: CASSRNGDRDSGNTIYF. CDR3 nucleotides: TGCGCCAGCAGCCGAAACGGGGACAGGGATTCTGGAAACACCATATATTTT.

The rearrangement links TRBV6-5 to TRBJ1-2; 7 nucleotides match TRBD1. Germline assignment: CDR1 MNHEY and CDR2 SVGAGI. This CDR3 comprises 14 residues. J lost 4 bases, V lost 4 bases, and 6 bases had no gene match. In DNA, the CDR3 is TGTGCCAGCAGTTCTACTCAGGGGGGCTATGGCTACACCTTC. This codes for CASSSTQGGYGYTF.

This chain uses TRBV27 with TRBJ1-6, with 9 positions matching TRBD1. The CDR3 length is 17 residues. Per the germline V gene, CDR1 is MNHEY and CDR2 is SMNVEV (reference sequence). The V and J ends lost 5 bases and 7 bases, in that order; junction bases with no gene match: 12. Here the CDR3 reads CASSPSPGQGWNSPLHF. CDR3 DNA: TGTGCCAGCAGTCCCAGTCCGGGACAGGGTTGGAATTCACCCCTCCACTTT.

A remark on this clone: The same CDR3 also results from other DNA sequences found in this sample. J is TRBJ1-4 and V is TRBV10-3; 7 bases map to TRBD1. After removal of 4 bases from V and 8 bases from J, the junction contained 4 bases not matched to a gene. The CDR3 consists of 13 residues. Germline assignment: CDR1 ENHRY and CDR2 SYGVKD. DNA for the CDR3: TGTGCCATCAGTGGACAGGGAAACGAAAAACTGTTTTTT. This codes for CAISGQGNEKLFF.

The chain has TRBV10-3 and TRBJ1-6, with D uncertain. The CDR3 has 13 residues. Germline values: CDR1 ENHRY, CDR2 SYGVKD. The V gene lost 8 bases and the J gene lost 6 bases, with 11 bases spanning the gap. The CDR3 nucleotides are TGTGCCATCTCGGGAGCTAGTAATTCACCCCTCCACTTT. It codes for CAISGASNSPLHF.